This T cell receptor beta chain originates from a study of early T cells in non-severe SARS-CoV-2 infection. Study overall: Unpaired chains resulted from sequencing bulk RNA of unsorted whole blood.

CDR3 size: 12 residues. The V segment lost 7 bases and the J segment 3 bases; nucleotides outside the gene matches: 3. The V gene's germline CDR1 is SQVTM and CDR2 ANQGSEA. Attached unique molecular identifiers marked individual cDNA molecules. TCRdb passed the 5' RACE reads through MiXCR, listing each CDR3 protein once. The repertoire holds fewer than 30,000 distinct CDR3 sequences, with about 5% as singletons. Points from the study as a whole: Private and CD4 specificities were missed by VDJdb matching, which favored anti-spike CD8 responses.

This clonotype was observed at least ten times. The antigen is undetermined. The TCR comes from an adult who was a healthcare worker with PCR-confirmed SARS-CoV-2 infection or an uninfected control (not recorded which). This chain connects TRBV29-1 to TRBJ2-7; 10 positions agree with TRBD1. The sample was whole blood. As DNA, the CDR3 is TGCAGCGGCGGACAGGGGGTCTACGAGCAGTACTTC. It translates to CSGGQGVYEQYF.